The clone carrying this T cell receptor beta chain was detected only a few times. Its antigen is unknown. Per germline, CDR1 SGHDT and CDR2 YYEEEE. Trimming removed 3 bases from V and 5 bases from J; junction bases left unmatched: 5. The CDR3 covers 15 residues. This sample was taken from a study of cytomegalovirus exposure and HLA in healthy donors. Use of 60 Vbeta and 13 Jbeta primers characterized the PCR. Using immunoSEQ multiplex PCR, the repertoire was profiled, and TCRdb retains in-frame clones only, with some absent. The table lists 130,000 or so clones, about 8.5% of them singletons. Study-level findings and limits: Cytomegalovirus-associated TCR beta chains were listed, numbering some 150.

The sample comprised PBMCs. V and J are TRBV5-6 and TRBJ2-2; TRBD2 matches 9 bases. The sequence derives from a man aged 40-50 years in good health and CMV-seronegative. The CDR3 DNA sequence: TGTGCCAGCAGCTCCCCTAGCGGGGCGACCGGGGAGCTGTTTTTT. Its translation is CASSSPSGATGELFF.